This T cell receptor beta chain comes out of a study of T cell clonotyping in hematopoietic cell transplantation. Study-wide findings and caveats: Recipient TCR diversity dropped after transplant; expanded clonotypes rose from day 30 to 180. Cells were unsorted, so CD4 and CD8 contributions were not separated. Few recipient clonotypes overlapped donors; over 95% were de novo at given depth.

Repertoires were generated with immunoSEQ multiplex PCR, while TCRdb's copy carries only in-frame clones and drops some. In the table there are more than 5,000 clones, around nine tenths of which are singletons. Note on this clone: Its antigen remains unidentified.

V was clipped by 5 bases and J by 0 bases, with 12 bases between them. The CDR3 totals 15 residues. CDR1 and CDR2 from the germline V gene are LNHNV and YYDKDF (reference sequence). The specimen comprised peripheral blood mononuclear cells, sampled 100 days after allogeneic stem cell transplant. The clonotype was recovered from a female patient between 40 and 50 years old who had an allogeneic stem cell transplant from a related donor, so the T cells may come from the graft donor. Some clones in this sample may be carry-over from other donors' samples. The chain is built from TRBV15 and TRBJ2-3, with D maybe TRBD2 (6 bases). The CDR3 protein is CATSDGSGSTDTQYF. Written as DNA, the CDR3 is TGTGCCACCAGCGACGGGAGCGGAAGCACAGATACGCAGTATTTT.